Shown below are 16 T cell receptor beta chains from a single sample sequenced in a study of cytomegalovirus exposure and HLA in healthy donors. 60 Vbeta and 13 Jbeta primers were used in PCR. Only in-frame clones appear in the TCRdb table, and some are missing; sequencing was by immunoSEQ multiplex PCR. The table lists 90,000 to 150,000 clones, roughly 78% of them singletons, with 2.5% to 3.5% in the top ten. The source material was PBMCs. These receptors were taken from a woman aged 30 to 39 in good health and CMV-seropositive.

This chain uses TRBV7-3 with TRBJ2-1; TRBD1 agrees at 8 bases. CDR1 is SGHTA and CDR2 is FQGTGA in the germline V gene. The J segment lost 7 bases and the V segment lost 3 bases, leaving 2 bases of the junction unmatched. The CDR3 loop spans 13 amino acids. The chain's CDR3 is CASSFDRGNEQFF. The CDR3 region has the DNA TGTGCCAGCAGCTTTGACAGGGGTAATGAGCAGTTCTTC. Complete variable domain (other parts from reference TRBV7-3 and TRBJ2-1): GAGVSQTPSNKVTEKGKYVELRCDPISGHTALYWYRQSLGQGPEFLIYFQGTGAADDSGLPNDRFFAVRPEGSVSTLKIQRTERGDSAVYLCASSFDRGNEQFFGPGTRLTVL.

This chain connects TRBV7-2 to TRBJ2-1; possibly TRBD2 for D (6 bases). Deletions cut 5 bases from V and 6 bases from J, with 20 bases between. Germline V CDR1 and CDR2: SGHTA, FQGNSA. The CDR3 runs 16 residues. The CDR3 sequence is CASSPSLGGGVNEQFF. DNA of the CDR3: TGTGCCAGCAGCCCCTCCCTCGGGGGTGGAGTCAATGAGCAGTTCTTC.

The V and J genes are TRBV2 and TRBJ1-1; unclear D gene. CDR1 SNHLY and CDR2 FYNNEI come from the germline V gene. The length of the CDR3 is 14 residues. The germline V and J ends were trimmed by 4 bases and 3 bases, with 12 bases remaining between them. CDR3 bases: TGTGCCAGCAGTGGGGTGAAAGAGGACACTGAAGCTTTCTTT. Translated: CASSGVKEDTEAFF.

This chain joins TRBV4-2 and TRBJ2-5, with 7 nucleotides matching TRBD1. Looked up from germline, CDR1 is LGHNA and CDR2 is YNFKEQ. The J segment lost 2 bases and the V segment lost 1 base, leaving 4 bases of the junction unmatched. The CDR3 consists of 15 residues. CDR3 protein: CASSQAQTGQETQYF. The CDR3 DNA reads TGTGCCAGCAGCCAAGCCCAGACAGGGCAAGAGACCCAGTACTTC.

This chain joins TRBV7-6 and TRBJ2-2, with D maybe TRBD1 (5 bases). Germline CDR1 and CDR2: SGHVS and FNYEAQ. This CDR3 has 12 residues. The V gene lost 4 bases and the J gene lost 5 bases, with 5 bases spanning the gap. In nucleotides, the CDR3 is TGTGCCAGCAGCTCAGGGACCGGGGAGCTGTTTTTT. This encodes CASSSGTGELFF.

The CDR3 sequence: CASSEADLRGAYQFF. The CDR3 DNA sequence: TGTGCCAGCAGTGAAGCTGACTTGCGGGGGGCTTACCAGTTCTTC. J is TRBJ2-1 and V is TRBV2; 8 nucleotides line up with TRBD2. There are 15 residues in the CDR3. Germline V lookup: CDR1 SNHLY, CDR2 FYNNEI. The V gene end was trimmed by 0 bases and the J gene end by 13 bases; junction bases not matched to a gene: 11.

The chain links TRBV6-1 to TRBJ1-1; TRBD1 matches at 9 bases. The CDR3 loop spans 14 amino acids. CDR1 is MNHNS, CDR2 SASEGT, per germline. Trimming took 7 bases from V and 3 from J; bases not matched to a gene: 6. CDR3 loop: CASTRDRVYTEAFF. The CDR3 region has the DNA TGTGCCAGCACCCGGGACAGGGTTTACACTGAAGCTTTCTTT.

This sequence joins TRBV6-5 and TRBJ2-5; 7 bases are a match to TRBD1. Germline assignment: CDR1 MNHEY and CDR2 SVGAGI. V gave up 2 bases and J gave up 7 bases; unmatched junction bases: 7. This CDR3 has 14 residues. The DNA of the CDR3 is TGTGCCAGCAGTTACAACAACGACAGGGCGACCCAGTACTTC. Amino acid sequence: CASSYNNDRATQYF.

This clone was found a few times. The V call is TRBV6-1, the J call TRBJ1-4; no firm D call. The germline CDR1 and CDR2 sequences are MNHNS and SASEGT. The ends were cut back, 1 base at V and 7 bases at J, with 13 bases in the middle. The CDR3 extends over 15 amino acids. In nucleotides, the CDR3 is TGTGCCAGCAGTGAAGAGATCCGGCGGAGTGAAAAACTGTTTTTT. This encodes CASSEEIRRSEKLFF.

CDR3 sequence (DNA): TGCGCCAGCGGGACAGGGGATTCACCCCTCCACTTT. This translates into CASGTGDSPLHF. The chain uses TRBV4-3 and TRBJ1-6; TRBD1 aligns across 10 bases. J gave up 8 bases and V 8 bases, and 0 bases lay outside the gene matches. This CDR3 region has 12 residues. The germline gives CDR1 LGHNA, CDR2 YSLEER.

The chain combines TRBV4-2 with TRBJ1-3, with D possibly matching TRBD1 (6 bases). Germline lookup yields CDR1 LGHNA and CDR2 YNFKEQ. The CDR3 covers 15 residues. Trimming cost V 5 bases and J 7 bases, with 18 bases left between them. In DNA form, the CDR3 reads TGTGCCAGCAGCTCAAATCCACAGGGTAGGAACACCATATATTTT. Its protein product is CASSSNPQGRNTIYF.

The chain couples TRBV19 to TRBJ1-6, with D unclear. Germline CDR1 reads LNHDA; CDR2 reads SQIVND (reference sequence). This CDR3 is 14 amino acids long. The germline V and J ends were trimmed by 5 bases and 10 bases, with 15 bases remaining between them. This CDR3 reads CASSLGQDRSPLHF. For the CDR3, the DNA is TGTGCCAGTAGTCTCGGCCAGGATCGGTCACCCCTCCACTTT.

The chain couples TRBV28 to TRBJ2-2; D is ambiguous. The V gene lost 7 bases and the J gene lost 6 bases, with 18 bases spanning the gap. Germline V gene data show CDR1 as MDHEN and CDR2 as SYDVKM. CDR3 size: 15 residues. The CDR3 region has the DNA TGTGCCAGCACTCAAGCTAGAGGTCTCCCCGGGGAGCTGTTTTTT. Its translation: CASTQARGLPGELFF. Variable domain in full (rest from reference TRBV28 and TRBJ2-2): DVKVTQSSRYLVKRTGEKVFLECVQDMDHENMFWYRQDPGLGLRLIYFSYDVKMKEKGDIPEGYSVSREKKERFSLILESASTNQTSMYLCASTQARGLPGELFFGEGSRLTVL.

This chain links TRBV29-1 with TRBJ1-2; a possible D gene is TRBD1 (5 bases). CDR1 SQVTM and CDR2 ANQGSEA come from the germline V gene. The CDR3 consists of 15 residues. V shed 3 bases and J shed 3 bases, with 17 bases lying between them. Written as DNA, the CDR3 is TGCAGCGTTGACCCGAATGGGGGGGGTGACTATGGCTACACCTTC. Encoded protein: CSVDPNGGGDYGYTF.

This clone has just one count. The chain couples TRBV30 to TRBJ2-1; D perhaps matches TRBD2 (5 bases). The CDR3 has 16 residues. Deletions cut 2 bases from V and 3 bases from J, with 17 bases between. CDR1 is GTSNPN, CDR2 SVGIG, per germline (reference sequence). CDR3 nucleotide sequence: TGTGCCTGGAGTACTCAACGGGGTGACCGCTACAATGAGCAGTTCTTC. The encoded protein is CAWSTQRGDRYNEQFF.

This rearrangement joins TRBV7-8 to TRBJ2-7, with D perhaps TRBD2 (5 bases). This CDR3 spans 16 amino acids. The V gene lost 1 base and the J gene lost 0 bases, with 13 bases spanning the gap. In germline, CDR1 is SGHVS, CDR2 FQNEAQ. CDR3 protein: CASSLGVRGYSYEQYF. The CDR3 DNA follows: TGTGCCAGCAGCTTAGGAGTTCGCGGGTACTCCTACGAGCAGTACTTC.